This section outlines one TCR beta chain sequence together with its context. CDR1 GTSNPN and CDR2 SVGIG come from the germline V gene (reference sequence). After removal of 0 bases from V and 2 bases from J, the junction contained 7 bases not matched to a gene. CDR3 length: 16 residues. The data were obtained in a study of technical replicates of blood from a handful of donors. Only in-frame clones appear in the TCRdb table, and some are missing; sequencing was by immunoSEQ multiplex PCR. Of about 97,000 clones in the sample, around 96% are singletons; the top ten hold under 0.45%. Sequencing used T cells isolated from PBMCs. The chain combines TRBV30 with TRBJ2-3; TRBD1 matches 8 bases. The receptor was derived from a human donor in good health. The CDR3 protein is CAWSVGQGGLTDTQYF. CDR3 in DNA: TGTGCCTGGAGTGTAGGACAGGGAGGACTCACAGATACGCAGTATTTT.